Listed below are T cell receptor beta chains from one sample, sequenced in a study of T cell repertoires in cytomegalovirus infection. TCRdb processed the reads anew with MiXCR; each CDR3 protein has one entry. The sample contains roughly 220,000 distinct CDR3 sequences, 35% to 45% of which appear only once. Their antigens remain unidentified. Sequencing was performed on CD8+ T cells from cultured PBMCs, taken from culture after CMV antigen stimulation. These receptors all come from a human donor in good health (CMV status not recorded). Some clones in this sample may be carry-over from other donors' samples. The CDR3 runs from the conserved cysteine through the conserved F or W. A D gene is named only where the DNA matches it firmly. Expanded clones get a size class; other rows say once, few or many, or leave the size out.

D	V	size	J	CDR3	DNA
TRBD2	TRBV3-1	-	TRBJ2-2	CASSQRTSAGGNTGELFF	TGTGCCAGCAGCCAACGTACGTCGGCGGGAGGTAACACCGGGGAGCTGTTTTTT
-	TRBV7-3	many	TRBJ2-3	CASSSTSTDTQYF	TGTGCCAGCAGCTCCACTAGCACAGATACGCAGTATTTT
-	TRBV28	-	TRBJ1-2	CASSSSRVRYGYTF	TGTGCCAGCAGTTCTTCCCGGGTACGGTATGGCTACACCTTC
TRBD1	TRBV6-5	-	TRBJ2-1	CASSLGTAPLNEQFF	TGTGCCAGCAGCCTTGGGACAGCCCCCCTCAATGAGCAGTTCTTC
-	TRBV20-1	-	TRBJ2-1	CSARVGLGLRYNEQFF	TGCAGTGCTAGAGTCGGTCTGGGACTTCGCTACAATGAGCAGTTCTTC
TRBD1	TRBV7-9	-	TRBJ1-2	CASVGGGAYGYTF	TGTGCCAGCGTAGGAGGGGGCGCCTATGGCTACACCTTC
-	TRBV9	few	TRBJ1-3	CASSPRDFGNTIYF	TGTGCCAGCAGCCCCAGGGATTTCGGAAACACCATATATTTT
-	TRBV19	few	TRBJ2-7	CASSIQISYEQYF	TGTGCCAGTAGTATACAGATCTCCTACGAGCAGTACTTC
TRBD2	TRBV6-1	-	TRBJ2-7	CASSLRTSGREQYF	TGTGCCAGCAGTTTACGGACTAGCGGTAGGGAGCAGTACTTC
-	TRBV4-1	few	TRBJ1-1	CASSQVSEGNTEAFF	TGCGCCAGCAGCCAAGTCTCTGAGGGGAACACTGAAGCTTTCTTT
-	TRBV5-6	-	TRBJ2-1	CASSLQYINEQFF	TGTGCCAGCAGCTTACAGTACATCAATGAGCAGTTCTTC
-	TRBV27	few	TRBJ1-6	CASSPLDRNTNSSPLHF	TGTGCCAGCAGTCCCCTGGACCGTAACACCAACAGTTCACCCCTCCACTTT
TRBD2	TRBV27	-	TRBJ2-5	CASSPSAGEEQETQYF	TGTGCCAGCAGTCCCTCGGCGGGAGAGGAGCAAGAGACCCAGTACTTC
-	TRBV12-3/TRBV12-4	-	TRBJ2-1	CASRTGTGFDEQFF	TGTGCCAGCAGGACCGGGACTGGCTTCGATGAGCAGTTCTTC
TRBD1	TRBV27	-	TRBJ2-7	CASSYTRTGTGDYEQYF	TGTGCCAGCAGTTACACCCGAACCGGGACAGGTGACTACGAGCAGTACTTC
TRBD1	TRBV27	-	TRBJ2-1	CASSHPKTGGLMEQFF	TGTGCCAGCAGTCATCCCAAGACAGGGGGCCTAATGGAGCAGTTCTTC
-	TRBV7-9	few	TRBJ2-5	CASSSEQDRKETQYF	TGTGCCAGCAGCTCTGAACAGGATCGCAAAGAGACCCAGTACTTC
TRBD2	TRBV12-3/TRBV12-4	-	TRBJ2-7	CASRLAEYEQYF	TGTGCCAGCAGACTAGCGGAGTACGAGCAGTACTTC
TRBD1	TRBV27	-	TRBJ1-2	CASSGRAGGDYGYTF	TGTGCCAGCAGTGGACGGGCAGGGGGCGACTATGGCTACACCTTC
TRBD2	TRBV2	-	TRBJ2-5	CASSDWGGMGLEQETQYF	TGTGCCAGCAGTGATTGGGGAGGGATGGGCCTGGAACAAGAGACCCAGTACTTC
-	TRBV27	-	TRBJ1-6	CASSLQQGALDSPLHF	TGTGCCAGCAGTTTGCAGCAGGGTGCATTAGATTCACCCCTCCACTTT
-	TRBV20-1	-	TRBJ2-7	CSAEQVDMTYEQYF	TGCAGTGCTGAACAGGTGGACATGACCTACGAGCAGTACTTC
TRBD1	TRBV29-1	few	TRBJ1-2	CSVDELDRGNYGYTF	TGCAGCGTTGATGAGTTGGACAGGGGAAACTATGGCTACACCTTC
-	TRBV7-2	-	TRBJ1-4	CASSLGGALEKLFF	TGTGCCAGCAGCTTAGGGGGGGCGCTTGAAAAACTGTTTTTT
TRBD1	TRBV7-9	-	TRBJ1-4	CASSLADRGLEKLFF	TGTGCCAGCAGCTTAGCGGACAGGGGGCTTGAAAAACTGTTTTTT
-	TRBV11-2	few	TRBJ2-1	CASSLDAGDDEQFF	TGTGCCAGCAGCTTAGATGCTGGGGATGATGAGCAGTTCTTC
-	TRBV27	-	TRBJ2-4	CASSPTPPEAKNIQYF	TGTGCCAGCAGTCCAACACCGCCGGAGGCCAAAAACATTCAGTACTTC
-	TRBV2	few	TRBJ2-7	CATLRGQTYEQYF	TGTGCCACCCTGCGGGGACAGACCTACGAGCAGTACTTC
-	TRBV7-9	many	TRBJ1-4	CASSSFNEKLFF	TGTGCCAGCAGCTCATTCAATGAAAAACTGTTTTTT
-	TRBV9	-	TRBJ1-2	CASSVVVGGYTF	TGTGCCAGCAGCGTAGTTGTCGGTGGCTACACCTTC
TRBD1	TRBV24-1	-	TRBJ1-2	CATSDSDRVRNYGYTF	TGTGCCACCAGTGATTCGGACAGGGTTCGTAACTATGGCTACACCTTC
TRBD2	TRBV6-1	few	TRBJ2-1	CASSGWTSSYNEQFF	TGTGCCAGCAGTGGGTGGACTAGCTCTTACAATGAGCAGTTCTTC
-	TRBV27	-	TRBJ2-3	CASRLLDTQYF	TGTGCCAGCAGGCTTTTGGATACGCAGTATTTT
TRBD2	TRBV6-5	-	TRBJ2-7	CASTSGRGGGEQYF	TGTGCCAGCACCTCGGGGCGGGGGGGCGGCGAGCAGTACTTC
-	TRBV7-3	-	TRBJ2-3	CASSSQGFSSTDTQYF	TGTGCCAGCAGCTCTCAGGGATTCTCTAGCACAGATACGCAGTATTTT
-	TRBV7-9	few	TRBJ2-7	CASSLGSGLLYEQYF	TGTGCCAGCAGCCTGGGCTCGGGACTCCTCTACGAGCAGTACTTC
-	TRBV28	few	TRBJ1-1	CASSWTAFNTEAFF	TGTGCCAGCAGTTGGACAGCCTTTAACACTGAAGCTTTCTTT
-	TRBV7-3	-	TRBJ1-2	CASSLEHSNYGYTF	TGTGCCAGCAGTTTAGAGCACTCCAACTATGGCTACACCTTC
-	TRBV7-6	few	TRBJ2-3	CASSLRVAEYTDTQYF	TGTGCCAGCAGCTTAAGGGTAGCGGAGTACACAGATACGCAGTATTTT
-	TRBV7-3	few	TRBJ2-3	CASSHRFSWLDTQYF	TGTGCCAGCAGCCACAGGTTTTCATGGTTGGATACGCAGTATTTT
-	TRBV6-1	-	TRBJ1-1	CASSEVEGGPLNTEAFF	TGTGCCAGCAGTGAAGTAGAAGGGGGGCCCTTGAACACTGAAGCTTTCTTT
-	TRBV6-5	many	TRBJ1-5	CASREGGASNQPQHF	TGTGCCAGCAGAGAGGGTGGGGCTAGCAATCAGCCCCAGCATTTT
-	TRBV28	-	TRBJ1-5	CASSLVRQTGEQPQHF	TGTGCCAGCAGTTTAGTGCGGCAGACAGGTGAACAGCCCCAGCATTTT
-	TRBV27	few	TRBJ2-3	CASRGTREFTDTQYF	TGTGCCAGCAGGGGGACGAGGGAGTTCACAGATACGCAGTATTTT
TRBD2	TRBV29-1	-	TRBJ2-1	CSVEGLAGALSSYNEQFF	TGCAGCGTGGAAGGACTAGCGGGGGCCCTTAGCTCCTACAATGAGCAGTTCTTC
TRBD2	TRBV27	-	TRBJ2-3	CASGYQRGDRTDTQYF	TGTGCCAGCGGCTATCAGCGGGGGGATCGCACAGATACGCAGTATTTT
TRBD1	TRBV7-6	many	TRBJ1-5	CASSLGTGVNQPQHF	TGTGCCAGCAGCTTAGGGACAGGGGTCAATCAGCCCCAGCATTTT
-	TRBV27	-	TRBJ1-2	CASSPSEGESFYGYTF	TGTGCAAGCAGTCCCTCCGAGGGGGAGTCCTTCTATGGCTACACCTTC
-	TRBV5-4	-	TRBJ2-2	CASRFDGKDTGELFF	TGTGCCAGCAGATTTGACGGGAAGGACACCGGGGAGCTGTTTTTT
-	TRBV27	few	TRBJ2-7	CASSFRRTKYEQYF	TGTGCCAGCAGTTTCAGGAGGACGAAATACGAGCAGTACTTC
-	TRBV7-6	-	TRBJ2-1	CASSLESGSHSYNEQFF	TGTGCCAGCAGCTTAGAAAGTGGTTCGCACTCCTACAATGAGCAGTTCTTC
TRBD1	TRBV3-1	-	TRBJ1-4	CASSLKEGTVHEKLFF	TGTGCCAGCAGCCTAAAAGAAGGGACAGTCCATGAAAAACTGTTTTTT
-	TRBV27	few	TRBJ2-2	CASSFSVGQHTGELFF	TGTGCCAGCAGTTTTTCGGTAGGACAGCACACCGGGGAGCTGTTTTTT
-	TRBV7-3	few	TRBJ2-3	CASSLGSLNTDTQYF	TGTGCCAGCAGCTTAGGTTCGCTCAACACAGATACGCAGTATTTT
-	TRBV27	few	TRBJ1-5	CASSHGLGGPQHF	TGTGCCAGCAGCCATGGGCTCGGGGGGCCCCAGCATTTT
-	TRBV12-3/TRBV12-4	-	TRBJ2-1	CASSFQDLTPYNEQFF	TGTGCCAGCAGCTTCCAGGACCTAACTCCCTACAATGAGCAGTTCTTC
-	TRBV7-6	few	TRBJ2-1	CASSLQRTYNEQFF	TGTGCCAGCAGCTTACAACGAACCTACAATGAGCAGTTCTTC